The next 19 T cell receptor beta chains were all read from a single sample in a study of blood T cell repertoires in COVID-19. This table comes from immunoSEQ multiplex PCR, and its TCRdb copy is limited to in-frame clones, with some not included. The sample shows around 60,000 clones, 60% to 75% of them seen only once. The sample was peripheral blood. The receptors here all came from a woman aged 80 or over with acute or convalescent COVID-19.

The J gene is TRBJ2-7, the V gene TRBV3-1 (or the pseudogene TRBV3-2), with a possible D match to TRBD2 (6 bases). The germline V gene encodes CDR1 LGHDT and CDR2 YNNKEL (reference sequence). Trimming took 0 bases from V and 3 from J, leaving 15 bases between them. CDR3 length equals 16 residues. The CDR3 DNA reads as TGTGCCAGCAGCCAAGAAGCCTCGACTAGGTACTACGAGCAGTACTTC. Amino acid sequence: CASSQEASTRYYEQYF.

This chain connects TRBV30 to TRBJ1-5, with a possible D match to TRBD1 (5 bases). From germline, CDR1 is GTSNPN and CDR2 SVGIG (reference sequence). The CDR3 runs 13 residues. Trimming stripped 0 bases from V and 8 bases from J, with 11 bases between. The DNA for the CDR3 is TGTGCCTGGAGTGTGGGGGGTACGAAGCCCCAGCATTTT. This translates into CAWSVGGTKPQHF.

The CDR3 is CASSTWESKPPDTQYF. Here the CDR3 DNA reads TGTGCCAGCAGTACCTGGGAGTCAAAACCCCCAGATACGCAGTATTTT. The chain is built from TRBV6-2 or TRBV6-3 and TRBJ2-3; weak D call: TRBD2 (5 bases). V was cut by 5 bases and J by 4 bases, with 19 bases left in between. CDR1 and CDR2 from the germline V gene are MNHEY and SVGEGT. The CDR3 runs 16 residues.

The rearrangement joins TRBV28 to TRBJ2-2; the D is unclear. There are 12 residues in the CDR3. V was cut by 6 bases and J by 1 base, with 3 bases left in between. Germline V gene sequence: CDR1 MDHEN, CDR2 SYDVKM. CDR3 bases: TGTGCCAGCAGCCGGAACACCGGGGAGCTGTTTTTT. It translates to CASSRNTGELFF.

V is TRBV2 and J is TRBJ2-7, with 10 positions matching TRBD1. There are 13 residues in the CDR3. Germline V gives CDR1 SNHLY, CDR2 FYNNEI. V was clipped by 10 bases and J by 4 bases; unmatched bases: 7. The CDR3 DNA reads TGTGCCACCTCGGACAGGGGGACTTACGAGCAGTACTTC. Protein: CATSDRGTYEQYF.

The chain has TRBV28 and TRBJ1-5; 9 nucleotides line up with TRBD1. CDR3 size: 19 residues. In germline, CDR1 is MDHEN, CDR2 SYDVKM. V was clipped by 5 bases and J by 4 bases; unmatched bases: 18. CDR3 in amino acids: CASSQRSPLRDRVNQPQHF. CDR3 nucleotides: TGTGCCAGCAGTCAACGCTCACCACTCCGGGACAGGGTAAATCAGCCCCAGCATTTT.

The chain recombines TRBV29-1 with TRBJ2-5; D may be TRBD2 (7 bases). V lost 7 bases and J 2 bases, leaving 11 bases between the germline ends. The CDR3 consists of 12 residues. Germline V gene data show CDR1 as SQVTM and CDR2 as ANQGSEA. As DNA, the CDR3 is TGCAGCGCAAAGGGGGGGCAAGAGACCCAGTACTTC. The encoded protein is CSAKGGQETQYF.

This clone has ten or more counts. The rearrangement uses TRBV2 and TRBJ1-5, with D perhaps TRBD1 (5 bases). This CDR3 comprises 13 residues. Per germline, CDR1 SNHLY and CDR2 FYNNEI. The V end lost 6 bases, the J end lost 5 bases, and 11 bases lay between the germline ends. The CDR3 DNA follows: TGTGCCAGCAGACGCGGGACCGATCAGCCCCAGCATTTT. Its translation is CASRRGTDQPQHF.

The rearrangement uses TRBV7-2 and TRBJ2-5, with TRBD1 matching over 11 bases. V lost 0 bases, J lost 5 bases, and 8 bases stayed unmatched. Germline V gene data show CDR1 as SGHTA and CDR2 as FQGNSA. This CDR3 has 17 residues. CDR3 sequence reads: CASSLAGSGTGGETQYF. The CDR3 nucleotides are TGTGCCAGCAGCTTAGCCGGATCCGGGACAGGGGGGGAGACCCAGTACTTC.

J is TRBJ2-2 and V is TRBV25-1; D is unresolved. Trimming left V 6 bases short and J 0 bases short, with 17 bases between. The CDR3 is made up of 17 amino acids. CDR1 and CDR2 from the germline V gene are MGHDK and SYGVNS. The CDR3 DNA sequence: TGTGCCAGCAGCGCTCCCCCTAAGAGTTCGAACACCGGGGAGCTGTTTTTT. Translation gives CASSAPPKSSNTGELFF.

This clone was seen only a few times. The rearrangement uses TRBV5-1 and TRBJ2-2; D might be TRBD1 (6 bases). The V end was cut by 0 bases, the J end by 5 bases, with 8 bases between. The CDR3 length is 14 residues. Germline V gives CDR1 SGHRS, CDR2 YFSETQ. The CDR3: CASSLVTGTGELFF. The CDR3 DNA reads as TGCGCCAGCAGCTTGGTGACAGGTACCGGGGAGCTGTTTTTT.

The chain is built from TRBV5-1 and TRBJ1-1, with 7 bases aligning to TRBD1. Per germline, CDR1 SGHRS and CDR2 YFSETQ. After removal of 9 bases from V and 0 bases from J, the junction contained 8 bases not matched to a gene. The CDR3 is 14 residues long. CDR3 protein: CATRTGSMNTEAFF. In DNA, the CDR3 is TGCGCCACCAGGACAGGATCCATGAACACTGAAGCTTTCTTT.

This clone was seen a few times. This chain joins TRBV25-1 and TRBJ2-7; D uncertain. CDR1 is MGHDK and CDR2 is SYGVNS in the germline V gene. Between the trimmed V and J ends, which lost 5 bases and 0 bases, there was a span of 5 bases. The CDR3 totals 12 residues. CDR3 protein: CASSFHSYEQYF. The CDR3 bases are TGTGCCAGCAGTTTCCACTCCTACGAGCAGTACTTC.

The chain uses TRBV5-1 and TRBJ2-4, with 8 bases identical to TRBD2. The CDR3 extends over 17 amino acids. The V gene end was trimmed by 0 bases and the J gene end by 3 bases; junction bases not matched to a gene: 8. The germline V gene encodes CDR1 SGHRS and CDR2 YFSETQ. CDR3 sequence: CASSLAAAGVVKNIQYF. CDR3 coding DNA: TGCGCCAGCAGCTTGGCCGCAGCGGGAGTGGTCAAAAACATTCAGTACTTC. Using reference TRBV5-1 and TRBJ2-4 for the parts outside the CDR3, the full variable domain is KAGVTQTPRYLIKTRGQQVTLSCSPISGHRSVSWYQQTPGQGLQFLFEYFSETQRNKGNFPGRFSGRQFSNSRSEMNVSTLELGDSALYLCASSLAAAGVVKNIQYFGAGTRLSVL.

The chain links TRBV30 to TRBJ2-3; TRBD2 agrees at 10 bases. The CDR3 is 14 residues long. Germline values: CDR1 GTSNPN, CDR2 SVGIG (reference sequence). After removal of 4 bases from V and 2 bases from J, the junction contained 3 bases not matched to a gene. This CDR3 is CAWTSGSITDTQYF. In nucleotides, the CDR3 is TGTGCCTGGACTAGCGGGAGTATCACAGATACGCAGTATTTT. The full variable domain, rest sourced from reference TRBV30 and TRBJ2-3, is SQTIHQWPATLVQPVGSPLSLECTVEGTSNPNLYWYRQAAGRGLQLLFYSVGIGQISSEVPQNLSASRPQDRQFILSSKKLLLSDSGFYLCAWTSGSITDTQYFGPGTRLTVL.

The V and J genes are TRBV6-2 or TRBV6-3 and TRBJ2-3, with 10 bases that match TRBD2. This CDR3 spans 16 amino acids. V gave up 4 bases and J gave up 2 bases; unmatched junction bases: 6. Germline V lookup: CDR1 MNHEY, CDR2 SVGEGT. CDR3 bases: TGTGCCAGCAGTTCCCGCGGACTAGCGGTCACAGATACGCAGTATTTT. Encoded protein: CASSSRGLAVTDTQYF.

The rearrangement links TRBV4-3 to TRBJ2-3; TRBD2 matches 14 bases. The CDR3 has 18 residues. V lost 0 bases and J lost 2; bases outside the gene matches: 4. The germline V gene has CDR1 LGHNA and CDR2 YSLEER. The CDR3 DNA reads TGCGCCAGCAGCCAAGATCCGACTAGCGGGAGGGTCACAGATACGCAGTATTTT. As protein: CASSQDPTSGRVTDTQYF.

The chain uses TRBV4-1 and TRBJ1-5; 9 bases are a match to TRBD1. The germline V gene has CDR1 MGHRA and CDR2 YSYEKL. Losses at the gene ends were 0 bases for V and 1 base for J; bases not matched to a gene: 4. The CDR3 contains 17 residues. The CDR3 loop is CASSQDGTGLSNQPQHF. The DNA of the CDR3 is TGCGCCAGCAGCCAAGACGGGACAGGGTTAAGCAATCAGCCCCAGCATTTT.

This rearrangement joins TRBV30 to TRBJ2-5, with D perhaps TRBD1 (6 bases). CDR1 is GTSNPN, CDR2 SVGIG, per germline (reference sequence). Trimming took off 0 bases at V and 5 bases at J, with 10 bases between the two ends. The CDR3 covers 13 residues. The CDR3 DNA follows: TGTGCCTGGAGTGTGGGGGCCACGGAGACCCAGTACTTC. Its translation: CAWSVGATETQYF.